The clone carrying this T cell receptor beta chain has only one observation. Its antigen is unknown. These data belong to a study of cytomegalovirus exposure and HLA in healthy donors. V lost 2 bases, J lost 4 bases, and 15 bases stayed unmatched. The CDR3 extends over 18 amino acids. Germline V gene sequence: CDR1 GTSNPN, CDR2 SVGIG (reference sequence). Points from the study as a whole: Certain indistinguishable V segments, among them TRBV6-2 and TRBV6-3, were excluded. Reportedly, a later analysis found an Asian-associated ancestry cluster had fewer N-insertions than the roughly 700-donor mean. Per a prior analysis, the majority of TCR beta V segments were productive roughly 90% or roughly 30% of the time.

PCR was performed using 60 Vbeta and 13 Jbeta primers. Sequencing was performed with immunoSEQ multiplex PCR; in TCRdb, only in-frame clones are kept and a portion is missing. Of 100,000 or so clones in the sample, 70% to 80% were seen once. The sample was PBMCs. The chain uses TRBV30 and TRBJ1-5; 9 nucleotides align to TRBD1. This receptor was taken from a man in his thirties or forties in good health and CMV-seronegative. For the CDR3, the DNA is TGTGCCTGGAGTAAGGGACAGGGCCTGTTCTTAGGAAATCAGCCCCAGCATTTT. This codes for CAWSKGQGLFLGNQPQHF. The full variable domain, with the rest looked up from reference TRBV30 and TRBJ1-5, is SQTIHQWPATLVQPVGSPLSLECTVEGTSNPNLYWYRQAAGRGLQLLFYSVGIGQISSEVPQNLSASRPQDRQFILSSKKLLLSDSGFYLCAWSKGQGLFLGNQPQHFGDGTRLSIL.